This TCR beta chain comes out of a study of T cell responses to AZD1222 COVID-19 vaccine. Background on the study: Pooled together were second doses at about 4 or about 12 weeks.

Clones were sequenced by immunoSEQ multiplex PCR, and TCRdb holds only the in-frame ones, with some missing. The sample carries some 120,000 clones, about 80% recorded once. Study-level results: Samples come after the peak T cell response, not at day 14. At study baseline, merely roughly 6 AZD1222 recipients were seropositive. Females made up more of the donors, who were largely white British, and clonal diversity may have come out too low.

Of note for this clone: Its target is unknown.

Sequenced here: peripheral blood, sampled on day 0 of AZD1222 vaccination. The source is an adult in good health.

CDR3 residues: CASSPTLNTEAFF. CDR3 nucleotides: TGTGCCAGCTCACCTACCCTGAACACTGAAGCTTTCTTT. The chain recombines TRBV18 with TRBJ1-1; D call uncertain. Germline V gene sequence: CDR1 KGHSH, CDR2 LQKENI. This CDR3 has 13 amino acids. V lost 3 bases and J 0 bases, leaving 5 bases between the germline ends.